Sequencing of this T cell receptor beta chain was carried out in a study of blood T cell repertoires in COVID-19. A word on this clone: A junction boundary mismatches the germline segment, possibly from a read error.

In germline, CDR1 is LGHDT, CDR2 YNNKEL (reference sequence). CDR3 length: 13 amino acids. Generated by immunoSEQ multiplex PCR, the TCRdb table keeps only in-frame clones and is missing some. This sample has nearly 300,000 clones, with approximately 89% found just once. The genes are TRBV3-1 (or the pseudogene TRBV3-2) and TRBJ1-1, with D uncertain. The TCR comes from a woman between 50 and 59 years old who had been exposed to COVID-19. The source material was PBMCs or T cells enriched from blood (not recorded which). The CDR3 protein is CASSQGGPPDAFF. The CDR3 nucleotides are TGTGCCAGCAGCCAAGGCGGTCCCCCTGACGCTTTCTTT.